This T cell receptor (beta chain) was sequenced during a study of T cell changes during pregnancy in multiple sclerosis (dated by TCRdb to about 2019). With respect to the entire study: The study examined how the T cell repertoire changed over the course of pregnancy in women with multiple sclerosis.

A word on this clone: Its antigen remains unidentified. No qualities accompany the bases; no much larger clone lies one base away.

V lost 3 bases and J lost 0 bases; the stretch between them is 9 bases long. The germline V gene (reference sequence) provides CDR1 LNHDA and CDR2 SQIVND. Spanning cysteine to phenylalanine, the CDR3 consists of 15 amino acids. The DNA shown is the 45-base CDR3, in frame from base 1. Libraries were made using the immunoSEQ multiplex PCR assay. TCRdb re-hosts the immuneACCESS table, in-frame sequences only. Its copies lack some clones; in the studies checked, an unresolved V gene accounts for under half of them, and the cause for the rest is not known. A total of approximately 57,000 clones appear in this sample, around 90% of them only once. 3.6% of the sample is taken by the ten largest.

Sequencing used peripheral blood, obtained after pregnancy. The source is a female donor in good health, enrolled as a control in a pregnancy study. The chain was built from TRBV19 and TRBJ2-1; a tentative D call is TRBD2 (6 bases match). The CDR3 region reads CASSMWGDSYNEQFF. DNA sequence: TGTGCCAGTAGTATGTGGGGGGACTCCTACAATGAGCAGTTCTTC.